This T cell receptor beta chain was obtained from a study of blood T cells in healthy people across ages. Notes on the study in general: One million T cells yielded diversity estimates that were considered underestimates. Naive CD4+ cell counts and diversity both ran higher in long-lived than in aged donors.

The CDR3 is 11 residues long. CDR1 and CDR2 (germline): DFQATT, SNEGSKA (reference sequence). V lost 5 bases, J lost 5 bases, and 9 bases lay in between. This clonotype was seen many times. The antigen remains undetermined. A second PCR, run for about 7 to 12 cycles, used a sample-barcoded 5' primer plus a J-beta primer mix. Every sample produced at least 2.5 million CDR3-containing paired-end reads. TCRdb itself ran the 5' RACE reads through MiXCR, one entry per CDR3 protein. The table lists some 890,000 distinct CDR3 sequences, 25% to 30% of them singletons, with about a tenth in the top ten. These sequences were also reported in another study, on T cells of mothers and their children. That study adds: A few healthy Caucasian mothers gave samples, and so did their six children.

V usage is TRBV20-1 and J usage is TRBJ1-2, with D possibly being TRBD1 (5 bases). Sequenced: blood. The receptor was isolated from a woman between 40 and 55 years old in good health. The chain's CDR3 is CSAVGAYGYTF. CDR3 bases: TGCAGTGCTGTCGGGGCTTATGGCTACACCTTC.